This T cell receptor beta chain was retrieved from a study of T cell changes during pregnancy in multiple sclerosis. Clones were sequenced by immunoSEQ multiplex PCR, and TCRdb holds only the in-frame ones, with some missing. This sample carries over 65,000 clones, around 94% of them seen once, and the ten largest clones take about 0.61%. The CDR3 is made up of 16 amino acids. Germline V gene sequence: CDR1 SGHNT, CDR2 YENEEA. Trimming stripped 2 bases from V and 1 base from J, with 14 bases between. This TCR was recovered from a female donor with multiple sclerosis, enrolled in a pregnancy study. V and J are TRBV11-3 and TRBJ1-2; TRBD1 is a possible D gene (5 bases). The sequences come from peripheral blood, collected in the third trimester of pregnancy. For the CDR3, the DNA is TGTGCCAGCAGCTTACAGGCAGGGTCGGGTAACTATGGCTACACCTTC. This gives the protein CASSLQAGSGNYGYTF. Based on the CDR3 plus reference TRBV11-3 and TRBJ1-2, the full variable domain is EAGVVQSPRYKIIEKKQPVAFWCNPISGHNTLYWYLQNLGQGPELLIRYENEEAVDDSQLPKDRFSAERLKGVDSTLKIQPAELGDSAVYLCASSLQAGSGNYGYTFGSGTRLTVV.